This T cell receptor (beta chain) was obtained from a study of blood T cell repertoires in COVID-19. Study-wide context: Both acute and convalescent COVID-19 samples were obtained from the United States, Italy and Spain.

The study recruited people aged about 18 to 95 years across roughly 23 US areas. Clinical histories supplied by participants themselves formed the basis of cohort assignment. V dropped 6 bases and J dropped 0; count of bases not matched to a gene: 4. The CDR3 consists of 15 residues. Per germline, CDR1 SGHDN and CDR2 FVKESK. The method was immunoSEQ multiplex PCR; TCRdb's version includes in-frame clones alone and lacks a portion of them. The sample includes 230,000 or so clones, around 81% seen only once; the top ten take about 3.5%. This rearrangement joins TRBV14 to TRBJ2-1; 8 bases match TRBD2. This TCR was sampled from a man aged 50-60 years who had recovered from COVID-19. The source material was PBMCs or T cells enriched from blood (not recorded which). As DNA, the CDR3 is TGTGCCAGCAGGCGGACTAGCAGCTCCTACAATGAGCAGTTCTTC. Translated, it gives CASRRTSSSYNEQFF.